The text below deals with one T cell receptor beta chain. PCR primers comprised 60 Vbeta and 13 Jbeta primers. Generated by immunoSEQ multiplex PCR, the TCRdb table keeps only in-frame clones and is missing some. This sample has roughly 150,000 clones, with 55% to 85% found just once. V was clipped by 3 bases and J by 0 bases, with 14 bases between them. The CDR3 totals 16 residues. The germline V gene has CDR1 SGHVS and CDR2 FQNEAQ. This sample was included in a study of cytomegalovirus exposure and HLA in healthy donors. Whereas donors were nominally healthy upon sampling, unrecorded immune exposures were probable.

Material for sequencing was PBMCs. This clonotype originated in a man between 40 and 49 years old in good health and CMV-seronegative. The chain links TRBV7-8 to TRBJ1-2; no firm D call. CDR3 residues: CASSFHPSLANYGYTF. CDR3 sequence (DNA): TGTGCCAGCAGCTTCCACCCAAGCTTGGCTAACTATGGCTACACCTTC.